This T cell receptor (beta chain) was recovered during a study of low-dose radiotherapy and immunotherapy resistance in tumors (dated by TCRdb to 2021 to 2024). In terms of the full investigation: Patients in Cohort 1 were given 0.5 Gy per fraction every 2 weeks, and the prescribed total PTV dose was 6.5 Gy. In Cohort 2, 1 Gy per fraction was delivered every two weeks, for a total of 13 Gy over 26 weeks. Patients were given nivolumab as a 240 mg flat dose every two weeks and ipilimumab at 1 mg/kg every six weeks, with both drugs delivered intravenously. Intravenous cyclophosphamide at 200 mg/m2 was administered every two weeks, one day ahead of each radiation and immunotherapy administration. Patients took aspirin 300 mg orally once daily for four cycles, starting on cycle 1 day 1. Randomization of trial participants into treatment groups was not performed. Eight patients were included in the translational analysis: three from the first dose cohort and the first five from the second dose cohort.

Instrument on record: Illumina HiSeq 2500. Superscript III and a set of TRAV- and TRBV-specific primers were used to synthesize first-strand cDNA, so that both TCRalpha and TCRbeta chains were covered. TCRs were amplified for 15 to 20 PCR cycles with Phusion, using a constant-region primer paired with the adapter attached to the V primers. The isolated mRNA was amplified using the MessageAmp II aRNA Amplification Kit, with in vitro transcription performed for 15 to 20 hours at 37 degrees C. The Dynabeads mRNA DIRECT Purification Kit was used to isolate mRNA for TCR sequencing. Indexed Illumina adapters were added in a second roughly 26-cycle Phusion PCR, and the resulting products were purified with AMPure XP beads. The study's processing was this. Using custom Perl scripts, TCR sequences that encoded the same protein were pooled, out-of-frame sequences were dropped, and the abundance of each clonotype was calculated. Any TCR sequence supported by only a single read was excluded from analysis. Repertoire metrics included Shannon entropy, Gini index, clonality, richness, and frequency of TCRs shared between repertoires. TCRdb handled the public reads itself, with Q25 trimming in fastp and clone calling in MiXCR, and kept productive beta chains. Duplicate CDR3 protein sequences are folded into a single record with the most common DNA and genes. It is TCRdb's table, rather than the study itself, that gives the V and J calls and clone size. A total of under 90,000 distinct CDR3 sequences appear in this sample, about 18% of them only once. Together, the top ten hold less than 3.5% of the sample.

Per the publication, the time point label means: before trial treatment. Donors were enrolled in RACIN, a single-arm phase I dose-escalation trial in which nivolumab, ipilimumab, aspirin, low-dose cyclophosphamide and low-dose radiotherapy were combined. Eligible patients had advanced, TIL-negative solid tumors. The CDR3 covers 22 residues, taking in both the cysteine and the phenylalanine. CDR3 DNA is the only sequence kept; it has 66 bases, read in frame from the first base. V gives up 5 bases and J gives up 1 base, and the segment between their germline ends measures 34 bases. CDR1 and CDR2 are read off the germline V gene (reference sequence) as SEHNR and FQNEAQ. This clonotype was seen at least ten times. No cognate antigen has been identified for it. No much larger clonotype is one base removed from it; base qualities were not supplied.

The chain was built from TRBV7-9 and TRBJ2-3; D gene: possibly TRBD1, on 6 matching bases. The receptor comes from a male donor with prostate cancer. The sequencing here drew on PBMCs, taken before treatment. The nucleotides are TGTGCCAGCAGCGCAACCCACAAAGGGGGTCCGGGACGCCCCGTGGGCACAGATACGCAGTATTTT. This sequence encodes CASSATHKGGPGRPVGTDTQYF. Here the CDR3 is joined to the reference TRBV7-9 and TRBJ2-3 genes, and the full variable domain is: DTGVSQNPRHKITKRGQNVTFRCDPISEHNRLYWYRQTLGQGPEFLTYFQNEAQLEKSRLLSDRFSAERPKGSFSTLEIQRTEQGDSAMYLCASSATHKGGPGRPVGTDTQYFGPGTRLTVL.